Listed here are 17 T cell receptor beta chains from one sample, sequenced in a study of Ad26.COV2.S vaccination and SARS-CoV-2 variants. Libraries were prepared by immunoSEQ multiplex PCR; TCRdb keeps only in-frame clonotypes and omits some of them. The sample yields about 180,000 clones, around nine tenths seen once. The sequenced sample was peripheral blood, obtained after recovery from COVID-19. Receptors were obtained from a human donor who had recovered from COVID-19.

The chain has TRBV6-5 and TRBJ2-5, with 15 nucleotides matching TRBD2. This CDR3 has 16 amino acids. With V trimmed by 2 bases and J by 5 bases, 3 bases remained unmatched. Germline V gene sequence: CDR1 MNHEY, CDR2 SVGAGI. The CDR3: CASSYGLAGGAETQYF. CDR3 sequence (DNA): TGTGCCAGCAGTTACGGACTAGCGGGAGGGGCGGAGACCCAGTACTTC.

The chain carries TRBV3-1 (or the pseudogene TRBV3-2) and TRBJ2-1; 8 nucleotides line up with TRBD2. The V gene's germline CDR1 is LGHDT and CDR2 YNNKEL (reference sequence). The CDR3 has 13 amino acids. V lost 4 bases to trimming and J lost 10 bases; unmatched junction nucleotides: 6. The CDR3 sequence is CASSLGGADEQFF. The CDR3 nucleotides are TGTGCCAGCAGCCTCGGGGGGGCAGACGAGCAGTTCTTC.

V and J are TRBV5-1 and TRBJ2-7; TRBD2 matches at 7 bases. CDR3 length: 14 amino acids. The germline V gene has CDR1 SGHRS and CDR2 YFSETQ. V trimming: 0 bases; J trimming: 5 bases; junction bases outside the gene matches: 5. Written as DNA, the CDR3 is TGCGCCAGCAGCTTGGTCGGGGGGACCAACGAGCAGTACTTC. Translation: CASSLVGGTNEQYF.

The rearrangement links TRBV7-2 to TRBJ1-3; maybe TRBD1 (5 bases). The CDR3 extends over 15 amino acids. Germline V CDR1 and CDR2: SGHTA, FQGNSA. With 0 bases removed from V and 2 bases from J, the gap between germline ends came to 8 bases. The CDR3 sequence: CASSLAAGTGNTIYF. The DNA for the CDR3 is TGTGCCAGCAGCTTAGCAGCAGGGACTGGAAACACCATATATTTT.

The chain recombines TRBV7-3 with TRBJ2-3; D might be TRBD1 or TRBD2, each matching 5 bases. Per the germline V gene, CDR1 is SGHTA and CDR2 is FQGTGA. CDR3 length: 14 amino acids. V was pared by 5 bases and J by 3 bases, with 12 bases between. Written as DNA, the CDR3 is TGTGCCAGCAGCCCGGGGACGGTAACAGATACGCAGTATTTT. Residues: CASSPGTVTDTQYF.

The chain links TRBV3-1 (or the pseudogene TRBV3-2) to TRBJ2-7; D is uncertain. Between the trimmed V and J ends, which lost 4 bases and 2 bases, there was a span of 6 bases. From germline, CDR1 is LGHDT and CDR2 YNNKEL (reference sequence). The CDR3 loop spans 12 amino acids. This chain's CDR3 is CASSLRPYEQYF. The CDR3 region has the DNA TGTGCCAGCAGCCTCCGGCCCTACGAGCAGTACTTC.

Worth noting for this clone: Different DNA sequences within this sample yield the same CDR3. V gene TRBV30 combines with J gene TRBJ2-2; possibly TRBD2 for D (6 bases). V lost 4 bases and J lost 4, with 13 bases in between. The CDR3 covers 14 residues. CDR1 and CDR2 from the germline V gene are GTSNPN and SVGIG (reference sequence). CDR3 nucleotide sequence: TGTGCCTGGACCCTCCCTAGCGCCACCGGGGAGCTGTTTTTT. Translation: CAWTLPSATGELFF. The full variable domain, rest sourced from reference TRBV30 and TRBJ2-2, is SQTIHQWPATLVQPVGSPLSLECTVEGTSNPNLYWYRQAAGRGLQLLFYSVGIGQISSEVPQNLSASRPQDRQFILSSKKLLLSDSGFYLCAWTLPSATGELFFGEGSRLTVL.

The gene calls are TRBV30 and TRBJ2-3; D is uncertain. The V end lost 5 bases, the J end lost 4 bases, and 7 bases lay between the germline ends. The CDR3 length is 11 residues. Germline CDR1 GTSNPN, CDR2 SVGIG (reference sequence). Written as DNA, the CDR3 is TGTGCCTGGGACTTTGCAGATACGCAGTATTTT. Encoded protein: CAWDFADTQYF.

The V call is TRBV9, the J call TRBJ2-1; 7 bases fit TRBD1. Looked up from germline, CDR1 is SGDLS and CDR2 is YYNGEE. The V and J ends lost 0 bases and 7 bases, in that order; junction bases with no gene match: 10. The CDR3 loop spans 16 amino acids. The CDR3 loop is CASSVAQGTVVNEQFF. The CDR3 bases are TGTGCCAGCAGCGTAGCGCAAGGGACAGTAGTTAATGAGCAGTTCTTC.

This clone was seen a single time. The genes are TRBV27 and TRBJ2-7, with TRBD1 matching over 9 bases. With V trimmed by 2 bases and J by 7 bases, 3 bases remained unmatched. Germline V CDR1 and CDR2: MNHEY, SMNVEV (reference sequence). CDR3 length: 13 residues. This chain's CDR3 is CASSLNRGREQYF. Here the CDR3 DNA reads TGTGCCAGCAGTTTAAACAGGGGGCGAGAGCAGTACTTC.

This clone was recorded only once. The chain combines TRBV6-5 with TRBJ2-3; D uncertain. V was shortened by 0 bases and J by 9 bases, with 7 bases between the two germline ends. This CDR3 comprises 12 residues. Germline V CDR1 and CDR2: MNHEY, SVGAGI. Here the CDR3 DNA reads TGTGCCAGCAGTTACTCGGCTGAGACGCAGTATTTT. Protein sequence: CASSYSAETQYF.

This clone was counted a few times. The chain has TRBV28 and TRBJ1-2; 8 bases line up with TRBD1. CDR1 MDHEN and CDR2 SYDVKM come from the germline V gene. V lost 4 bases and J lost 7; bases outside the gene matches: 8. This CDR3 is built from 14 residues. The CDR3 sequence is CASSSADRGGGYTF. Here the CDR3 DNA reads TGTGCCAGCAGTTCCGCCGACAGGGGAGGTGGCTACACCTTC.

This chain uses TRBV2 with TRBJ2-7, with 8 bases matching TRBD1. Germline V gives CDR1 SNHLY, CDR2 FYNNEI. The length of the CDR3 is 16 residues. J gave up 7 bases and V 1 base, and 12 bases lay outside the gene matches. The CDR3 DNA is TGTGCCAGCAGTGAAGAACAATTGCAGGGGGCGGGGGAGCAGTACTTC. It translates to CASSEEQLQGAGEQYF.

Points on this clone: Its ends do not fully match the called genes, so a read error is possible. The chain combines TRBV27 with TRBJ2-1; D is unclear. Germline V gene sequence: CDR1 MNHEY, CDR2 SMNVEV (reference sequence). The CDR3 is 16 amino acids. CDR3 sequence: CASCSIGFGSFNEQFF. Here the CDR3 DNA reads TGTGCCAGCTGCTCGATCGGCTTCGGGTCCTTCAATGAGCAGTTCTTC.

The chain combines TRBV2 with TRBJ1-5; D ambiguous. Germline V gene sequence: CDR1 SNHLY, CDR2 FYNNEI. The CDR3 has 14 residues. V was trimmed by 4 bases and J by 5 bases, leaving 12 bases between them. This CDR3 is CASSGTATYQPQHF. CDR3 nucleotides: TGTGCCAGCAGTGGGACGGCTACGTATCAGCCCCAGCATTTT.

The V and J genes are TRBV5-1 and TRBJ2-5; 8 bases map to TRBD2. Per germline, CDR1 SGHRS and CDR2 YFSETQ. With 4 bases clipped from V and 1 base from J, the junction kept 3 bases outside the gene matches. The CDR3 runs 14 residues. The CDR3 sequence: CASSHGRAQETQYF. The CDR3 DNA follows: TGCGCCAGCAGCCACGGGAGGGCCCAAGAGACCCAGTACTTC.

This clone appeared once. The chain joins TRBV6-5 to TRBJ2-7, with D perhaps TRBD1 or TRBD2 (5 bases each). This CDR3 contains 14 residues. Germline V lookup: CDR1 MNHEY, CDR2 SVGAGI. With 10 bases removed from V and 1 base from J, the gap between germline ends came to 17 bases. The CDR3 reads CATFNGGRSYEQYF. The CDR3, as DNA: TGTGCCACTTTTAATGGGGGTAGGTCCTACGAGCAGTACTTC.